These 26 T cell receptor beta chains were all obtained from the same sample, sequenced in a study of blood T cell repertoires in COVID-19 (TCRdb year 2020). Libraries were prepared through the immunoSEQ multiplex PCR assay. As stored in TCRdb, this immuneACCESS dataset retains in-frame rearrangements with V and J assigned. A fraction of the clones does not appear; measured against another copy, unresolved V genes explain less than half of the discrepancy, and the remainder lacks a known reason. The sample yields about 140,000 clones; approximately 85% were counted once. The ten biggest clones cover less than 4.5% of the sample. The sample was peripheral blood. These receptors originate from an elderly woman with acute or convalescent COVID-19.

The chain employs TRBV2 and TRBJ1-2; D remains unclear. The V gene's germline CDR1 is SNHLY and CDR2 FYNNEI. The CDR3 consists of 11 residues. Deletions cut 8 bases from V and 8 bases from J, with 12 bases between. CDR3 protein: CASSWQYGYTF. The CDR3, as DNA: TGTGCCAGCTCGTGGCAGTACGGCTACACCTTC.

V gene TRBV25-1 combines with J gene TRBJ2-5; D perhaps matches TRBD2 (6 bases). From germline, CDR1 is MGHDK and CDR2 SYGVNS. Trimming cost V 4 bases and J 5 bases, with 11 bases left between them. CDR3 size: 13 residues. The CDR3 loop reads CASSAYGSETQYF. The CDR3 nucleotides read TGTGCCAGCAGTGCGTACGGGAGTGAGACCCAGTACTTC. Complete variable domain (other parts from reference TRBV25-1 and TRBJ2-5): EADIYQTPRYLVIGTGKKITLECSQTMGHDKMYWYQQDPGMELHLIHYSYGVNSTEKGDLSSESTVSRIRTEHFPLTLESARPSHTSQYLCASSAYGSETQYFGPGTRLLVL.

As DNA, the CDR3 is TGTGCCAGCAGCTTAGGCCGCGGAGACTATGGCTACACCTTC. Translated, it gives CASSLGRGDYGYTF. This chain links TRBV7-9 with TRBJ1-2; unclear D gene. CDR3 length equals 14 residues. With 1 base removed from V and 3 bases from J, the gap between germline ends came to 9 bases. Germline V gene data show CDR1 as SEHNR and CDR2 as FQNEAQ (reference sequence).

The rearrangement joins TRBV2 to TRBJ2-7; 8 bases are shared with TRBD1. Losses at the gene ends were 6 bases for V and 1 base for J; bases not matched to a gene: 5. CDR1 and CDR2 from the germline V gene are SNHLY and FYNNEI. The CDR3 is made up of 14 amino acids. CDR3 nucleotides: TGTGCCAGCAGCACAGGGGGTTCGTCCTACGAGCAGTACTTC. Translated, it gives CASSTGGSSYEQYF.

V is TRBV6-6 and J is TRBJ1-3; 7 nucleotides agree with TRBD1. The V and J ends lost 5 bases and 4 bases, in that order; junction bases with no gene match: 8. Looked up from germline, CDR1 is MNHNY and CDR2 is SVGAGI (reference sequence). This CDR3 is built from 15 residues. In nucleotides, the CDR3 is TGTGCCAGCAGTCTAAGGGGGCAGAGAGGAAACACCATATATTTT. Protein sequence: CASSLRGQRGNTIYF.

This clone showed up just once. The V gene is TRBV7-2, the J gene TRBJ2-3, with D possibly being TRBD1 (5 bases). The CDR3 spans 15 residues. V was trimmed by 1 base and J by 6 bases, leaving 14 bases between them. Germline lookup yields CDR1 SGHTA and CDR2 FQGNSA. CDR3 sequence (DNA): TGTGCCAGCAGCTTAGTTGGGCAGGGATGGGATACGCAGTATTTT. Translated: CASSLVGQGWDTQYF. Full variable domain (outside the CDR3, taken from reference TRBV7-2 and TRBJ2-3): GAGVSQSPSNKVTEKGKDVELRCDPISGHTALYWYRQSLGQGLEFLIYFQGNSAPDKSGLPSDRFSAERTGGSVSTLTIQRTQQEDSAVYLCASSLVGQGWDTQYFGPGTRLTVL.

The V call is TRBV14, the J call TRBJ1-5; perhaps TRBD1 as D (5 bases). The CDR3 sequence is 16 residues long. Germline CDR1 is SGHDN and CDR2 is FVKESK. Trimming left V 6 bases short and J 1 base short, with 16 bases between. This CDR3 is CASSPVADNSNQPQHF. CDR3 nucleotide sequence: TGTGCCAGCAGTCCCGTTGCGGACAACAGCAATCAGCCCCAGCATTTT.

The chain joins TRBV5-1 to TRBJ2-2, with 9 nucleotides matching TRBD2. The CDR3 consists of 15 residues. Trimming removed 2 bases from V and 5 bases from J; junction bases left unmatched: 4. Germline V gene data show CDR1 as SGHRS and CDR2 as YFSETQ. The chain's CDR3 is CASSFLAGRTGELFF. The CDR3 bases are TGCGCCAGCAGCTTCCTAGCGGGAAGGACCGGGGAGCTGTTTTTT.

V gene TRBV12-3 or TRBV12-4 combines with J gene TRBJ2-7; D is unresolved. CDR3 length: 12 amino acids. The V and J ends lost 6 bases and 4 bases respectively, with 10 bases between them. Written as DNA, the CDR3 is TGTGCCAGCAGCCAGACTGGATACGAGCAGTACTTC. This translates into CASSQTGYEQYF.

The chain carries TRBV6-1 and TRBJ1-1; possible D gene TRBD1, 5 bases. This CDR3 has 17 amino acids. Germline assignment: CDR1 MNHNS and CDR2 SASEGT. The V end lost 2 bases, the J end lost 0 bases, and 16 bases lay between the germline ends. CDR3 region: CASSEIVGAGLNTEAFF. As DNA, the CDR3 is TGTGCCAGCAGTGAAATCGTAGGGGCAGGGCTGAACACTGAAGCTTTCTTT.

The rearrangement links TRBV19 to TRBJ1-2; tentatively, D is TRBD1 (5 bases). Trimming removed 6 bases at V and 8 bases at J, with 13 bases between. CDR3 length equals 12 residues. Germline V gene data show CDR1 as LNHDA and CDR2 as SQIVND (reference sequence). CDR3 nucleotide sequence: TGTGCCAGTAGCAGGGCTGGTGGAGGCTACACCTTC. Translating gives CASSRAGGGYTF.

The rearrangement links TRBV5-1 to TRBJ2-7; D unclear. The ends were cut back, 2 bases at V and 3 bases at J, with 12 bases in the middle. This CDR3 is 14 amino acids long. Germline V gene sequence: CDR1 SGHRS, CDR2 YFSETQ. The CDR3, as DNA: TGCGCCAGCAGCTTCACTATAGATAGCTACGAGCAGTACTTC. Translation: CASSFTIDSYEQYF.

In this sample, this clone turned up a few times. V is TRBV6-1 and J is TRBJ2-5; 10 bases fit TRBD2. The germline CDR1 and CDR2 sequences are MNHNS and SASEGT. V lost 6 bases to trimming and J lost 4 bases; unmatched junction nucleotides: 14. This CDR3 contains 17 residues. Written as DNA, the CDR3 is TGTGCCAGCAGCGAACTAGCGGGATGGGGCTGGGGAGAGACCCAGTACTTC. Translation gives CASSELAGWGWGETQYF.

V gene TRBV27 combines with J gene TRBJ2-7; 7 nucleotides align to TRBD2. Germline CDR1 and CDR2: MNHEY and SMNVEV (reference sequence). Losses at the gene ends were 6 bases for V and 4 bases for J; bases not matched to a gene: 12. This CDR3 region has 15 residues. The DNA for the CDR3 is TGTGCCAGCAGACGAGCAACTGGGGGGGGGTACGAGCAGTACTTC. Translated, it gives CASRRATGGGYEQYF.

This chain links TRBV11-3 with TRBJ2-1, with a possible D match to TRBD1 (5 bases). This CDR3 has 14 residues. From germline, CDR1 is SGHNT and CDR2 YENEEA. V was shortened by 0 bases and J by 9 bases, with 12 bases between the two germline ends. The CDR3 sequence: CASSLDWQGGEQFF. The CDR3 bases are TGTGCCAGCAGCTTAGATTGGCAGGGCGGTGAGCAGTTCTTC.

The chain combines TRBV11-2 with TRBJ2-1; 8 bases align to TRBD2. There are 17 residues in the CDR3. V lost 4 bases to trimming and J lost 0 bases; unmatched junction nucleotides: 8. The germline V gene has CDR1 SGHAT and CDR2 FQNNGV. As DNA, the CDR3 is TGTGCCAGCAGCTGGTTACTAGCGGCAAGCTCCTACAATGAGCAGTTCTTC. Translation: CASSWLLAASSYNEQFF.

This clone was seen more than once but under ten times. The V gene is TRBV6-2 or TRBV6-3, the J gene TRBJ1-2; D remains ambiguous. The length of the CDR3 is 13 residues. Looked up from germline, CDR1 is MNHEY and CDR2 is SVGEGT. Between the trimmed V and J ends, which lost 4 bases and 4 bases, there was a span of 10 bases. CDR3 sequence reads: CASSWHRSYGYTF. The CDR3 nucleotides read TGTGCCAGCAGTTGGCACAGATCCTATGGCTACACCTTC.

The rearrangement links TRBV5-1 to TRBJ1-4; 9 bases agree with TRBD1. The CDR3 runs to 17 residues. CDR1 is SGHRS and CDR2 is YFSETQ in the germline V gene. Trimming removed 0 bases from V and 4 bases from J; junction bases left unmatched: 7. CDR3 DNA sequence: TGCGCCAGCAGCTTGGAAAGTCTGGGACAGGGTAATGAAAAACTGTTTTTT. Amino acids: CASSLESLGQGNEKLFF.

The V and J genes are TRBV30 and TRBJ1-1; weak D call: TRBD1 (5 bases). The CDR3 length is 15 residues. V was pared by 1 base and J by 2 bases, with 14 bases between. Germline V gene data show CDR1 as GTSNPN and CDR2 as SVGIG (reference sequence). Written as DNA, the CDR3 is TGTGCCTGGAGTGCCCCAGGGATGGGAAACACTGAAGCTTTCTTT. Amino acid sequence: CAWSAPGMGNTEAFF.

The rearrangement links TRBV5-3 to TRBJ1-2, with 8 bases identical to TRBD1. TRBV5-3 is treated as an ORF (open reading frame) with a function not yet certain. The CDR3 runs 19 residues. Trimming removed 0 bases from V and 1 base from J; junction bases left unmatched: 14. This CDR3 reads CARSLAQTGDPLHNYGYTF. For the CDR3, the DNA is TGTGCCAGAAGCTTGGCCCAGACAGGGGACCCCCTTCATAACTATGGCTACACCTTC.

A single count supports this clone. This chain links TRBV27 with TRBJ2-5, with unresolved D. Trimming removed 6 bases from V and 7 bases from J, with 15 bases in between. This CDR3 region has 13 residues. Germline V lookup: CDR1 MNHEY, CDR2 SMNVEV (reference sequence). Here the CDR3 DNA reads TGTGCCAGCAGCCCAGACTGGCCGGCGACCCAGTACTTC. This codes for CASSPDWPATQYF.

CDR3 amino acids: CASSSDRGRGYTF. The CDR3, as DNA: TGTGCCAGCAGTTCCGACAGGGGACGCGGCTACACCTTC. The chain joins TRBV11-2 to TRBJ1-2; TRBD1 aligns across 8 bases. This CDR3 contains 13 residues. V lost 6 bases to trimming and J lost 8 bases; unmatched junction nucleotides: 8. Germline CDR1 reads SGHAT; CDR2 reads FQNNGV.

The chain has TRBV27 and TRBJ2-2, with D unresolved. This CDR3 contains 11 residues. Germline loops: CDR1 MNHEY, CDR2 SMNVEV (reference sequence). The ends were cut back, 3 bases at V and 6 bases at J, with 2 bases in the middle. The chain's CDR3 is CASSFSGELFF. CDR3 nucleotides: TGTGCCAGCAGTTTCTCCGGGGAGCTGTTTTTT.

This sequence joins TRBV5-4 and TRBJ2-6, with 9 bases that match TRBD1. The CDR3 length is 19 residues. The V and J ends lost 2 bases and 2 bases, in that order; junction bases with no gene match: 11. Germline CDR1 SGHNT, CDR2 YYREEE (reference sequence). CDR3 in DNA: TGTGCCAGCAGCTTATCAACACAGGGGGCAGGGACTGGGGCCAACGTCCTGACTTTC. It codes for CASSLSTQGAGTGANVLTF.

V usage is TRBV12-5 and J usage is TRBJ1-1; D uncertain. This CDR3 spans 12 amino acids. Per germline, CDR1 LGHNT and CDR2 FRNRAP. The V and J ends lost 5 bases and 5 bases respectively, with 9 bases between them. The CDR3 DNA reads TGTGCTAGTGGTCTTGAGAGGACTGAAGCTTTCTTT. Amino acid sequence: CASGLERTEAFF.

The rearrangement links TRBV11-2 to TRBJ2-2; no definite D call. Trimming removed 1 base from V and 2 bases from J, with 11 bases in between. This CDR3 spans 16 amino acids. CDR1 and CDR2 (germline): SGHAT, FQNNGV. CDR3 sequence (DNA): TGTGCCAGCAGCTTAGGAGCATCTTTTAACACCGGGGAGCTGTTTTTT. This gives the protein CASSLGASFNTGELFF.